One sample yielded the 21 T cell receptor beta chains listed below, sequenced in a study of blood T cell repertoires in COVID-19 (dated by TCRdb to about 2020). Libraries came from the immunoSEQ multiplex PCR assay. TCRdb retrieved this table from immuneACCESS and kept in-frame rearrangements only. Not all clones are present; in checked studies, unresolved V genes account for under half, and no reason is known for the remainder. For this sample there are about 350,000 clones; approximately 84% appear just once. The biggest ten clones account for just under 3% of the sample. The specimen sequenced was PBMCs or T cells enriched from blood (not recorded which). The receptors were gathered from a young woman who had recovered from COVID-19.

The rearrangement joins TRBV7-2 to TRBJ1-5; no clear D gene. The length of the CDR3 is 14 residues. The V gene lost 1 base and the J gene lost 6 bases, with 10 bases spanning the gap. Germline assignment: CDR1 SGHTA and CDR2 FQGNSA. DNA of the CDR3: TGTGCCAGCAGCTTAGGACAACGGGGTCAGCCCCAGCATTTT. Protein sequence: CASSLGQRGQPQHF.

The V call is TRBV6-6, the J call TRBJ1-5; D remains ambiguous. Germline V gene lookup returns CDR1 MNHNY and CDR2 SVGAGI (reference sequence). V dropped 0 bases and J dropped 7 bases, with 13 bases sitting between them. CDR3 length: 15 amino acids. CDR3 DNA sequence: TGTGCCAGCAGTTACTCCTCCCCTTCGGGACAGCCCCAGCATTTT. This encodes CASSYSSPSGQPQHF.

The rearrangement links TRBV11-1 to TRBJ2-3; 8 bases line up with TRBD2. This CDR3 is built from 16 residues. Trimming cost V 1 base and J 8 bases; bases outside gene matches: 11. Per the germline V gene, CDR1 is SGHAT and CDR2 is FQDESV (reference sequence). The CDR3: CASSLDSGESISTQYF. In nucleotides, the CDR3 is TGTGCCAGCAGCTTAGATAGCGGGGAAAGTATCAGTACGCAGTATTTT.

The chain employs TRBV7-2 and TRBJ2-7; D gene uncertain. Germline V CDR1 and CDR2: SGHTA, FQGNSA. The V end was cut by 5 bases, the J end by 0 bases, with 11 bases between. This CDR3 spans 14 amino acids. CDR3 residues: CASSVIPGSYEQYF. The CDR3 DNA reads as TGTGCCAGCAGCGTTATTCCAGGCTCCTACGAGCAGTACTTC.

This chain connects TRBV3-1 (or the pseudogene TRBV3-2) to TRBJ1-1; maybe TRBD1 (5 bases). In germline, CDR1 is LGHDT, CDR2 YNNKEL (reference sequence). CDR3 size: 16 residues. V was clipped by 4 bases and J by 0 bases, with 15 bases between them. This CDR3 reads CASSPRDFFMNTEAFF. DNA of the CDR3: TGTGCCAGCAGCCCCCGGGACTTCTTTATGAACACTGAAGCTTTCTTT.

There are a few counts of this clone. The rearrangement uses TRBV5-6 and TRBJ2-7; D remains ambiguous. Trimming pared 3 bases from V and 0 bases from J, leaving 13 bases between. Germline CDR1 is SGHDT and CDR2 is YYEEEE. CDR3 length: 15 amino acids. In DNA form, the CDR3 reads TGTGCCAGCAGCTGGTCGATCCGTAGCTCCTACGAGCAGTACTTC. It specifies CASSWSIRSSYEQYF.

CDR3 coding DNA: TGTGCCAGCAGTTTATCTGCAAGGAGGCTAGACTACGAGCAGTACTTC. Residues: CASSLSARRLDYEQYF. The genes are TRBV27 and TRBJ2-7; D perhaps matches TRBD2 (5 bases). Germline-derived CDR1 and CDR2 are MNHEY and SMNVEV (reference sequence). The CDR3 has 16 residues. V was cut by 0 bases and J by 3 bases, with 15 bases left in between.

The chain joins TRBV2 to TRBJ2-5; 10 bases fit TRBD1. This CDR3 has 14 amino acids. Looked up from germline, CDR1 is SNHLY and CDR2 is FYNNEI. After removal of 3 bases from V and 5 bases from J, the junction contained 3 bases not matched to a gene. This CDR3 reads CASSDGDRGETQYF. DNA of the CDR3: TGTGCCAGCAGTGATGGGGACAGGGGTGAGACCCAGTACTTC.

This clone appeared once. The chain carries TRBV12-5 and TRBJ2-7; 8 nucleotides line up with TRBD1. CDR1 is LGHNT and CDR2 is FRNRAP in the germline V gene. The CDR3 is 15 amino acids. V was pared by 0 bases and J by 4 bases, with 5 bases of the junction left unmatched. The CDR3 is CASGLVRTGGYEQYF. CDR3 coding DNA: TGTGCTAGTGGTTTGGTACGAACAGGGGGATACGAGCAGTACTTC.

V gene TRBV12-3 or TRBV12-4 combines with J gene TRBJ2-2, with 7 bases identical to TRBD2. The CDR3 has 13 residues. V lost 6 bases to trimming and J lost 6 bases; unmatched junction nucleotides: 4. CDR3 in amino acids: CASSMGGPGELFF. The CDR3 DNA is TGTGCCAGCAGCATGGGAGGGCCCGGGGAGCTGTTTTTT.

The chain is built from TRBV6-5 and TRBJ2-7; 7 nucleotides agree with TRBD2. The CDR3 loop spans 16 amino acids. The V gene end was trimmed by 2 bases and the J gene end by 7 bases; junction bases not matched to a gene: 14. Germline V gene lookup returns CDR1 MNHEY and CDR2 SVGAGI. CDR3 in amino acids: CASSYGGGGMGGEQYF. The CDR3 coding sequence is TGTGCCAGCAGTTACGGGGGGGGAGGAATGGGAGGGGAGCAGTACTTC.

This clone was counted a single time. The chain couples TRBV4-1 to TRBJ2-5, with 11 bases fitting TRBD2. This CDR3 is 17 amino acids long. The trim removed 4 bases at V and 10 bases at J, leaving 17 bases unmatched. The germline CDR1 and CDR2 sequences are MGHRA and YSYEKL. The CDR3 region has the DNA TGCGCCAGCAGCCGACCTAGCGGGGGGCTTTCCGGGGTGGGCCAGTACTTC. This sequence encodes CASSRPSGGLSGVGQYF.

The rearrangement joins TRBV21-1 to TRBJ1-2; the listed D gene, TRBD1, was not tested against the DNA. TRBV21-1 is a pseudogene locus. The CDR3 totals 13 residues. The CDR3 bases are TGTGCCAGCAGCAAAGTCAGGGGGGATGGCTACACCTTC. It yields the protein CASSKVRGDGYTF.

CDR3 sequence: CASSPWGGSYNEQFF. CDR3 in DNA: TGTGCCAGCTCACCATGGGGGGGATCCTACAATGAGCAGTTCTTC. V gene TRBV18 combines with J gene TRBJ2-1; TRBD2 aligns across 7 bases. In germline, CDR1 is KGHSH, CDR2 LQKENI. CDR3 length: 15 amino acids. Unmatched junction bases numbered 2, after V lost 2 bases and J lost 1 base.

This sequence joins TRBV3-1 (or the pseudogene TRBV3-2) and TRBJ2-5; perhaps TRBD1 as D (6 bases). Germline V gene data show CDR1 as LGHDT and CDR2 as YNNKEL (reference sequence). Trimming took off 1 base at V and 7 bases at J, with 13 bases between the two ends. The CDR3 is 14 residues long. CDR3 in DNA: TGTGCCAGCAGCCAAGCGAGCGTAGGGGGGACCCAGTACTTC. Encoded protein: CASSQASVGGTQYF.

This clone was recorded once. The rearrangement uses TRBV27 and TRBJ1-4; D is possibly TRBD1 (6 bases). CDR1 and CDR2 from the germline V gene are MNHEY and SMNVEV (reference sequence). Trimming left V 6 bases short and J 6 bases short, with 14 bases between. The length of the CDR3 is 14 residues. CDR3 sequence reads: CASSWGGADEKLFF. CDR3 nucleotides: TGTGCCAGCAGCTGGGGGGGGGCGGATGAAAAACTGTTTTTT.

The chain employs TRBV6-1 and TRBJ1-5; D is unclear. CDR3 length equals 16 residues. Trimming shortened V by 0 bases and J by 0 bases, and 9 bases separated the two germline ends. Germline V CDR1 and CDR2: MNHNS, SASEGT. The CDR3, as DNA: TGTGCCAGCAGTGAAGCGCGGAGGGATAGCAATCAGCCCCAGCATTTT. Translating gives CASSEARRDSNQPQHF.

The chain employs TRBV7-2 and TRBJ1-2; TRBD1 agrees at 8 bases. Germline V gene data show CDR1 as SGHTA and CDR2 as FQGNSA. CDR3 length equals 14 residues. V dropped 5 bases and J dropped 4; count of bases not matched to a gene: 6. The CDR3 region has the DNA TGTGCCAGCAGCCTGAGACAGGGGCCCTATGGCTACACCTTC. Translating gives CASSLRQGPYGYTF.

The V gene is TRBV12-5, the J gene TRBJ2-1; 7 bases fit TRBD2. The CDR3 covers 16 residues. Germline CDR1 reads LGHNT; CDR2 reads FRNRAP. The J segment lost 0 bases and the V segment lost 6 bases, leaving 8 bases of the junction unmatched. The CDR3 bases are TGTGCTAGTGGAACCCAGCGGGGCAGCTCCTACAATGAGCAGTTCTTC. Its protein product is CASGTQRGSSYNEQFF.

This clone was seen more than once but under ten times. The genes are TRBV5-1 and TRBJ2-7, with 9 bases identical to TRBD2. V lost 9 bases to trimming and J lost 2 bases; unmatched junction nucleotides: 9. Germline-derived CDR1 and CDR2 are SGHRS and YFSETQ. The CDR3 extends over 14 amino acids. The CDR3 loop is CATRPGLAAYEQYF. Here the CDR3 DNA reads TGCGCCACCCGACCGGGACTAGCAGCCTACGAGCAGTACTTC.

This clone has just one count. The chain has TRBV14 and TRBJ2-1, with D possibly being TRBD1 (5 bases). The V end lost 0 bases, the J end lost 0 bases, and 9 bases lay between the germline ends. The CDR3 has 16 residues. The germline gives CDR1 SGHDN, CDR2 FVKESK. In nucleotides, the CDR3 is TGTGCCAGCAGCCAAGAAGACAGAAGCTCCTACAATGAGCAGTTCTTC. This sequence encodes CASSQEDRSSYNEQFF.